These 25 T cell receptor beta chains came from one sample sequenced in a study of regulatory T cells in long-lasting Graves disease. iRepertoire HTBI primers and Arm-PCR of CDR3 regions built TCR beta libraries. MiXCR was run by TCRdb on the multiplex PCR reads, yielding one entry per CDR3 protein. The sample holds a few hundred thousand distinct CDR3 sequences, roughly 21% seen once. Time point described: persistent/refractory GD, antithyroid drugs over 5 years with positive TRAb. The TCR library used RNA extracted from PBMCs. Source: peripheral blood mononuclear cells (PBMCs), taken when the disease was refractory, from a patient treated with antithyroid drugs. Receptors originate from a female donor with Graves disease.

The table lists this clonotype with many counts. The chain joins TRBV12-3 or TRBV12-4 to TRBJ1-5; possible D gene TRBD1, 6 bases. Trimming cost V 5 bases and J 4 bases, with 12 bases left between them. The length of the CDR3 is 14 residues. The CDR3 is CASSRGQINQPQHF. The CDR3 DNA sequence: TGTGCCAGCAGTAGAGGACAGATAAATCAGCCCCAGCATTTT.

This clonotype was found many times. The chain uses TRBV2 and TRBJ2-7, with 10 bases that match TRBD2. The V segment lost 7 bases and the J segment 5 bases; nucleotides outside the gene matches: 8. The V gene's germline CDR1 is SNHLY and CDR2 FYNNEI. This CDR3 comprises 14 residues. CDR3 in amino acids: CASIKRGGGDEQYF. CDR3 nucleotide sequence: TGTGCCAGCATCAAGCGGGGGGGTGGGGACGAGCAGTACTTC.

This clonotype was found many times. The chain has TRBV27 and TRBJ2-5; D gene uncertain. The V end lost 5 bases, the J end lost 4 bases, and 17 bases lay between the germline ends. This CDR3 is built from 15 residues. Germline lookup yields CDR1 MNHEY and CDR2 SMNVEV (reference sequence). The CDR3 loop is CASSAHYSRGETQYF. As DNA, the CDR3 is TGTGCCAGCAGTGCACACTACTCCCGCGGAGAGACCCAGTACTTC.

This clonotype showed up just a few times. This chain uses TRBV6-1 with TRBJ2-1; possibly TRBD1 for D (5 bases). V was trimmed by 5 bases and J by 5 bases, leaving 7 bases between them. The CDR3 length is 12 residues. CDR1 is MNHNS, CDR2 SASEGT, per germline. The CDR3 DNA is TGTGCCAGCAGTCAAGGGGACAATGAGCAGTTCTTC. Amino acids: CASSQGDNEQFF.

V gene TRBV19 combines with J gene TRBJ1-3; no reliable D call. V was cut by 4 bases and J by 4 bases, with 11 bases left in between. The V gene's germline CDR1 is LNHDA and CDR2 SQIVND (reference sequence). The CDR3 runs 14 residues. Written as DNA, the CDR3 is TGTGCCAGTAGTACGGAGACACGGGGAAACACCATATATTTT. Its protein product is CASSTETRGNTIYF.

This clonotype was seen a handful of times. V is TRBV4-1 and J is TRBJ2-5; the D is unclear. The CDR3 loop spans 15 amino acids. Germline assignment: CDR1 MGHRA and CDR2 YSYEKL. The V and J ends lost 1 base and 4 bases respectively, with 13 bases between them. In nucleotides, the CDR3 is TGCGCCAGCAGCCAAGCCGATTTACTCCGAGAGACCCAGTACTTC. As protein: CASSQADLLRETQYF.

DNA for the CDR3: TGTGCCAGCAGCTTAGGGGGGACAGGAGACTTACCCCTCCACTTT. This gives the protein CASSLGGTGDLPLHF. The chain couples TRBV7-2 to TRBJ1-6; 8 bases align to TRBD1. This CDR3 has 15 residues. Per germline, CDR1 SGHTA and CDR2 FQGNSA. J was trimmed by 12 bases and V by 1 base; bases with no gene match: 8.

This clonotype was observed at least ten times. The rearrangement uses TRBV3-1 and TRBJ2-7; no firm D call. The CDR3 covers 11 residues. Germline assignment: CDR1 LGHDT and CDR2 YNNKEL (reference sequence). The V end was cut by 5 bases, the J end by 7 bases, with 9 bases between. CDR3 loop: CASSEDGEQYF. The CDR3 coding sequence is TGTGCCAGCAGCGAGGACGGGGAGCAGTACTTC.

This clonotype appeared many times. The chain employs TRBV6-2 or TRBV6-3 and TRBJ1-2; D is unclear. CDR1 is MNHEY and CDR2 is SVGEGT in the germline V gene. The CDR3 is 11 residues long. V lost 0 bases and J lost 10, with 6 bases in between. CDR3 region: CASSYSFDYTF. CDR3 bases: TGTGCCAGCAGTTACTCCTTCGACTACACCTTC.

Regarding this clonotype: Just one base apart from a much larger clone, this may be a read error. The rearrangement uses TRBV12-3 or TRBV12-4 and TRBJ1-4, with D uncertain. The CDR3 sequence is 11 residues long. Trimming left V 3 bases short and J 11 bases short, with 7 bases between. CDR3 sequence (DNA): TGTGCCAGCAGTTTGGTCAGGAAACTGTTTTTT. Translating it yields CASSLVRKLFF.

Ten or more counts support this clonotype. The chain uses TRBV29-1 and TRBJ1-2; the D gene is possibly TRBD1 (5 bases). The CDR3 loop spans 14 amino acids. The germline V gene encodes CDR1 SQVTM and CDR2 ANQGSEA. V lost 1 base and J 2 bases, leaving 11 bases between the germline ends. The CDR3 DNA reads as TGCAGCGTTGAAGCCAGGGACGCCAACTATGGCTACACCTTC. Translation gives CSVEARDANYGYTF.

The chain is built from TRBV19 and TRBJ2-7; D uncertain. CDR3 length: 13 residues. Germline-derived CDR1 and CDR2 are LNHDA and SQIVND (reference sequence). The germline V and J ends were trimmed by 4 bases and 2 bases, with 9 bases remaining between them. CDR3 sequence reads: CASSTGRTYEQYF. The CDR3 DNA is TGTGCCAGTAGTACCGGACGGACCTACGAGCAGTACTTC.

This clonotype has a handful of counts. V is TRBV11-2 and J is TRBJ1-3; D ambiguous. Trimming cost V 4 bases and J 0 bases, with 13 bases left between them. The CDR3 extends over 16 amino acids. Germline CDR1 SGHAT, CDR2 FQNNGV. The CDR3 coding sequence is TGTGCCAGCAGCTCCCTCGGGCTAGGCTCTGGAAACACCATATATTTT. This translates into CASSSLGLGSGNTIYF.

Many counts were recorded for this clonotype. The chain joins TRBV11-2 to TRBJ2-3; D uncertain. Judging by the DNA end, TRBJ1-1 fits better; the J call may be wrong. Germline-derived CDR1 and CDR2 are SGHAT and FQNNGV. The CDR3 has 15 residues. CDR3 in amino acids: CASSLFEVGRQEAFF. The CDR3 DNA is TGTGCCAGCAGCTTATTCGAGGTTGGGAGGCAAGAAGCTTTCTTT.

This clonotype has only a few counts. The chain recombines TRBV7-9 with TRBJ2-7, with D unclear. V gave up 5 bases and J gave up 0 bases, with 8 bases separating them. This CDR3 has 13 residues. Germline V CDR1 and CDR2: SEHNR, FQNEAQ (reference sequence). The chain's CDR3 is CASSPSASYEQYF. The CDR3, as DNA: TGTGCCAGCAGCCCGAGCGCCTCCTACGAGCAGTACTTC.

This clonotype was detected many times. This chain connects TRBV5-1 to TRBJ1-1; D might be TRBD1 (5 bases). The CDR3 has 15 residues. From germline, CDR1 is SGHRS and CDR2 YFSETQ. V was trimmed by 0 bases and J by 2 bases, leaving 11 bases between them. CDR3 protein: CASSLGGTDNTEAFF. DNA for the CDR3: TGCGCCAGCAGCTTGGGGGGGACGGACAACACTGAAGCTTTCTTT. Full variable domain (rest looked up from reference TRBV5-1 and TRBJ1-1): KAGVTQTPRYLIKTRGQQVTLSCSPISGHRSVSWYQQTPGQGLQFLFEYFSETQRNKGNFPGRFSGRQFSNSRSEMNVSTLELGDSALYLCASSLGGTDNTEAFFGQGTRLTVV.

This clonotype came up a few times. This rearrangement joins TRBV7-9 to TRBJ2-2; possible D gene TRBD1, 6 bases. Between the trimmed V and J ends, which lost 1 base and 7 bases, there was a span of 13 bases. Germline V gene data show CDR1 as SEHNR and CDR2 as FQNEAQ (reference sequence). The CDR3 length is 15 residues. The CDR3: CASSLEQGRGGELFF. The CDR3 coding sequence is TGTGCCAGCAGCTTAGAGCAGGGGCGCGGCGGGGAGCTGTTTTTT.

V and J are TRBV19 and TRBJ1-1; 7 bases are a match to TRBD1. Germline lookup yields CDR1 LNHDA and CDR2 SQIVND (reference sequence). Germline trimming cut 3 bases from V and 6 bases from J; bases unmatched to any gene: 13. There are 16 residues in the CDR3. The CDR3 loop reads CASSIFDRDGAAEAFF. The CDR3 DNA reads as TGTGCCAGTAGTATTTTCGACAGGGATGGAGCGGCTGAAGCTTTCTTT.

Comments on this clonotype: It may be a read error: a sequence one base away is much more abundant. This rearrangement joins TRBV20-1 to TRBJ1-1; D gene uncertain. The CDR3 contains 11 residues. Germline lookup yields CDR1 DFQATT and CDR2 SNEGSKA (reference sequence). The CDR3 DNA sequence: TGCAGTGCTAGGGTAAACACTGAAGCTTCCTTT. It specifies CSARVNTEASF.

Here the CDR3 reads CSARITSGRVQETQYF. As DNA, the CDR3 is TGCAGTGCTAGAATAACTAGCGGGAGGGTCCAAGAGACCCAGTACTTC. This chain connects TRBV20-1 to TRBJ2-5; 13 nucleotides agree with TRBD2. Germline V gene lookup returns CDR1 DFQATT and CDR2 SNEGSKA (reference sequence). The CDR3 is made up of 16 amino acids. J gave up 1 base and V 2 bases, and 4 bases lay outside the gene matches.

The chain has TRBV29-1 and TRBJ1-4; 7 positions agree with TRBD1. Germline CDR1 reads SQVTM; CDR2 reads ANQGSEA. With 5 bases clipped from V and 2 bases from J, the junction kept 8 bases outside the gene matches. The CDR3 contains 15 residues. The CDR3 DNA reads TGCAGCGTTTCACCCGCGACAGGGACTAATGAAAAACTGTTTTTT. This translates into CSVSPATGTNEKLFF.

The chain couples TRBV28 to TRBJ1-3; no clear D gene. Between the trimmed V and J ends, which lost 0 bases and 2 bases, there was a span of 8 bases. Per the germline V gene, CDR1 is MDHEN and CDR2 is SYDVKM. There are 15 residues in the CDR3. The CDR3 loop is CASSLWEGAGNTIYF. CDR3 in DNA: TGTGCCAGCAGTTTATGGGAAGGAGCTGGAAACACCATATATTTT. The variable domain in full, completed from reference TRBV28 and TRBJ1-3, reads DVKVTQSSRYLVKRTGEKVFLECVQDMDHENMFWYRQDPGLGLRLIYFSYDVKMKEKGDIPEGYSVSREKKERFSLILESASTNQTSMYLCASSLWEGAGNTIYFGEGSWLTVV.

This clonotype appeared many times. This sequence joins TRBV7-3 and TRBJ2-7; no reliable D call. Germline-derived CDR1 and CDR2 are SGHTA and FQGTGA. CDR3 length: 15 amino acids. V was cut by 4 bases and J by 3 bases, with 16 bases left in between. The CDR3 region is CASSYLPAKNYEQYF. CDR3 DNA sequence: TGTGCCAGCAGCTATCTGCCGGCAAAAAACTACGAGCAGTACTTC.

This clonotype has more than one count but fewer than ten. The chain couples TRBV5-6 to TRBJ2-2; TRBD2 agrees at 7 bases. In germline, CDR1 is SGHDT, CDR2 YYEEEE. Trimming took 0 bases from V and 6 from J; bases not matched to a gene: 11. There are 17 residues in the CDR3. CDR3 nucleotides: TGTGCCAGCAGCTTGGCCGACGGGGCGGGAGTACCCGGGGAGCTGTTTTTT. Protein: CASSLADGAGVPGELFF.

The sample holds a few counts of this clonotype. V and J are TRBV10-3 and TRBJ2-7, with D perhaps matching TRBD1 (5 bases). Germline V CDR1 and CDR2: ENHRY, SYGVKD. The CDR3 extends over 11 amino acids. Trimming cost V 7 bases and J 5 bases, with 9 bases left between them. The CDR3 protein is CAIISGNEQYF. The CDR3 DNA follows: TGTGCCATCATTTCAGGGAACGAGCAGTACTTC.